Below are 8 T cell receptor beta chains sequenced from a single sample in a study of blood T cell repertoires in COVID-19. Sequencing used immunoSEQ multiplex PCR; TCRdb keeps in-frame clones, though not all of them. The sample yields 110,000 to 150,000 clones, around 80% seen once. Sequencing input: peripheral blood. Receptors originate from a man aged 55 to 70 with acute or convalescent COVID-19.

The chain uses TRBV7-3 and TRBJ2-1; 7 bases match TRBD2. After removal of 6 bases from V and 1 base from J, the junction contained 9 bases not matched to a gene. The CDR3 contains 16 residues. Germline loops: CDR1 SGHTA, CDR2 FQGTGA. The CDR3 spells CASSKNAGESYNEQFF. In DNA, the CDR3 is TGTGCCAGCAGTAAGAACGCGGGAGAGTCCTACAATGAGCAGTTCTTC.

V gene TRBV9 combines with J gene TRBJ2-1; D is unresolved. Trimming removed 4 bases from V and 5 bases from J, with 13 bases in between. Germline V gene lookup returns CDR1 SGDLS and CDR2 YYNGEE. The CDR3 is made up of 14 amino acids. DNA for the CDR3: TGTGCCAGCAGCCCCCGCGGTGAAAACAATGAGCAGTTCTTC. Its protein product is CASSPRGENNEQFF.

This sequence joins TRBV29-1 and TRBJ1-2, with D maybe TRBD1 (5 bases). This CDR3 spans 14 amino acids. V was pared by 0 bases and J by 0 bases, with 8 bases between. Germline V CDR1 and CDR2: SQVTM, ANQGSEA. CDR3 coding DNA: TGCAGCGTTGAAGAATACAGGACTAACTATGGCTACACCTTC. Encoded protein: CSVEEYRTNYGYTF.

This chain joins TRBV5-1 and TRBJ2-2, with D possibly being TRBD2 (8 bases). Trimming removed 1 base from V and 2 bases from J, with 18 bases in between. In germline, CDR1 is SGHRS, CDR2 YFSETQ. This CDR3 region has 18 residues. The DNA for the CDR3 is TGCGCCAGCAGCTTGAGGGGGCGTAGCGGGATTAACACCGGGGAGCTGTTTTTT. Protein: CASSLRGRSGINTGELFF. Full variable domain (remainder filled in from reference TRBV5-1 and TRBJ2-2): KAGVTQTPRYLIKTRGQQVTLSCSPISGHRSVSWYQQTPGQGLQFLFEYFSETQRNKGNFPGRFSGRQFSNSRSEMNVSTLELGDSALYLCASSLRGRSGINTGELFFGEGSRLTVL.

The CDR3 nucleotides read TGCGCCAGCAGCTTGGACGGCAGGGATGAAGCTTTCTTT. Encoded protein: CASSLDGRDEAFF. The chain combines TRBV5-1 with TRBJ1-1, with D maybe TRBD1 (5 bases). V gave up 0 bases and J gave up 7 bases, with 10 bases separating them. CDR3 length: 13 residues. The V gene's germline CDR1 is SGHRS and CDR2 YFSETQ. Using reference TRBV5-1 and TRBJ1-1 for the parts outside the CDR3, the full variable domain is KAGVTQTPRYLIKTRGQQVTLSCSPISGHRSVSWYQQTPGQGLQFLFEYFSETQRNKGNFPGRFSGRQFSNSRSEMNVSTLELGDSALYLCASSLDGRDEAFFGQGTRLTVV.

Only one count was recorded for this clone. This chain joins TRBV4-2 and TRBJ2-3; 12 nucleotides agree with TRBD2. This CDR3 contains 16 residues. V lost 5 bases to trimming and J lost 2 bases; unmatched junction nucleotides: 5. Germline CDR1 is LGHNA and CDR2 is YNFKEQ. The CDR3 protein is CASSLRLAGVTDTQYF. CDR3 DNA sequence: TGTGCCAGCAGCTTACGACTAGCGGGGGTCACAGATACGCAGTATTTT.

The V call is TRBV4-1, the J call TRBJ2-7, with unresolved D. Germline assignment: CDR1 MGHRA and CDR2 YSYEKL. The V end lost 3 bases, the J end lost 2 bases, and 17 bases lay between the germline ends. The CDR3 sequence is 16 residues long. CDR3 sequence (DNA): TGCGCCAGCAGCCAGGTACAGTTTGGCATGGCCTACGAGCAGTACTTC. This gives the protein CASSQVQFGMAYEQYF.

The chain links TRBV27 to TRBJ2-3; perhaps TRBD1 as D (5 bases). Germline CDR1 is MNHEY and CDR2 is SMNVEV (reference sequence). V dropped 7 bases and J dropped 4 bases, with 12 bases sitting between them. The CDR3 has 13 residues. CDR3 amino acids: CASIGQGADTQYF. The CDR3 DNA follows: TGTGCCAGCATAGGCCAGGGTGCAGATACGCAGTATTTT.